Shown below are 31 T cell receptor beta chains from a single sample sequenced in a study of cytomegalovirus exposure and HLA in healthy donors. Researchers ran the PCR with 60 Vbeta and 13 Jbeta primers. Sequencing used immunoSEQ multiplex PCR; TCRdb keeps in-frame clones, though not all of them. The data show around 150,000 clones, about 65% seen once. The sequenced sample was PBMCs. These receptors all come from a woman in her late teens or twenties in good health and CMV-seropositive.

J is TRBJ1-4 and V is TRBV28, with a possible D match to TRBD1 (5 bases). Germline V gene sequence: CDR1 MDHEN, CDR2 SYDVKM. V gave up 4 bases and J gave up 0 bases, with 12 bases separating them. The CDR3 runs to 16 residues. The chain's CDR3 is CASSSRQISTNEKLFF. The CDR3 DNA reads as TGTGCCAGCAGTTCCCGACAGATATCAACTAATGAAAAACTGTTTTTT.

V usage is TRBV6-4 and J usage is TRBJ2-7; 9 bases match TRBD1. CDR1 is MRHNA, CDR2 SNTAGT, per germline. The CDR3 runs to 13 residues. V lost 8 bases to trimming and J lost 6 bases; unmatched junction nucleotides: 8. The CDR3 DNA reads TGTGCCAGCCCCTGGGACAGGGAGGGCGAGCAGTACTTC. This gives the protein CASPWDREGEQYF.

With regard to this clone: Other DNA sequences of this sample code for an identical CDR3. The chain combines TRBV7-6 with TRBJ1-1; 8 bases map to TRBD1. The CDR3 contains 13 residues. Germline V gives CDR1 SGHVS, CDR2 FNYEAQ. V was clipped by 6 bases and J by 5 bases; unmatched bases: 5. CDR3 loop: CASRDRGGTEAFF. For the CDR3, the DNA is TGTGCCAGCAGAGACAGGGGAGGGACTGAAGCTTTCTTT.

The chain joins TRBV23-1 to TRBJ1-4; the D gene is possibly TRBD1 (5 bases). TRBV23-1 is treated as an ORF (open reading frame) with a function not yet certain. The CDR3 length is 14 residues. Trimming cost V 3 bases and J 5 bases, with 10 bases left between them. This chain's CDR3 is CASSQGPPNEKLFF. The CDR3 coding sequence is TGCGCCAGCAGTCAGGGGCCCCCAAATGAAAAACTGTTTTTT.

This chain connects TRBV4-1 to TRBJ2-3, with 8 bases identical to TRBD2. Per germline, CDR1 MGHRA and CDR2 YSYEKL. The CDR3 runs to 20 residues. Germline trimming cut 0 bases from V and 2 bases from J; bases unmatched to any gene: 16. CDR3 loop: CASSQDTSFIRGRYTDTQYF. DNA for the CDR3: TGCGCCAGCAGCCAAGATACGTCCTTCATCCGCGGGAGGTACACAGATACGCAGTATTTT.

This clone was picked up a small number of times. The chain combines TRBV19 with TRBJ2-5, with D possibly matching TRBD1 (6 bases). The V gene lost 8 bases and the J gene lost 2 bases, with 12 bases spanning the gap. This CDR3 comprises 13 residues. Germline CDR1 is LNHDA and CDR2 is SQIVND (reference sequence). The CDR3 sequence is CASGGSFQETQYF. DNA for the CDR3: TGTGCCAGTGGGGGCAGTTTTCAAGAGACCCAGTACTTC.

V is TRBV29-1 and J is TRBJ1-1; 9 nucleotides line up with TRBD1. Per germline, CDR1 SQVTM and CDR2 ANQGSEA. CDR3 length: 15 amino acids. V lost 7 bases and J lost 1; bases outside the gene matches: 10. The CDR3 DNA reads TGCAGCGCCAAAAGACAGGGGGGAGGGAACACTGAAGCTTTCTTT. Its translation is CSAKRQGGGNTEAFF.

The CDR3 region has the DNA TGCGCCAGCAGCCAAGCGACAGGGGCCACTGAAGCTTTCTTT. Its translation is CASSQATGATEAFF. V usage is TRBV4-1 and J usage is TRBJ1-1; TRBD1 matches 8 bases. Germline V gene lookup returns CDR1 MGHRA and CDR2 YSYEKL. The trim removed 1 base at V and 4 bases at J, leaving 2 bases unmatched. The CDR3 has 14 amino acids.

This rearrangement joins TRBV28 to TRBJ2-1; 10 nucleotides match TRBD2. CDR3 length: 17 residues. Germline V CDR1 and CDR2: MDHEN, SYDVKM. With V trimmed by 2 bases and J by 4 bases, 8 bases remained unmatched. The CDR3 here is CASSLEREGRFYNEQFF. CDR3 coding DNA: TGTGCCAGCAGTTTAGAGCGGGAGGGCCGCTTTTACAATGAGCAGTTCTTC.

This chain joins TRBV2 and TRBJ2-7; 15 nucleotides agree with TRBD2. V shed 8 bases, J shed 7 bases, and the junction held 6 bases outside the gene matches. The CDR3 is made up of 14 amino acids. CDR1 and CDR2 from the germline V gene are SNHLY and FYNNEI. The CDR3 sequence: CASWTSGGAKEQYF. CDR3 in DNA: TGTGCCAGCTGGACTAGCGGGGGGGCCAAGGAGCAGTACTTC. The full variable domain, completed using reference TRBV2 and TRBJ2-7, is EPEVTQTPSHQVTQMGQEVILRCVPISNHLYFYWYRQILGQKVEFLVSFYNNEISEKSEIFDDQFSVERPDGSNFTLKIRSTKLEDSAMYFCASWTSGGAKEQYFGPGTRLTVT.

J is TRBJ1-2 and V is TRBV6-1, with 8 positions matching TRBD1. Germline CDR1 MNHNS, CDR2 SASEGT. The CDR3 loop spans 13 amino acids. Trimming took 6 bases from V and 8 from J; bases not matched to a gene: 8. CDR3 in amino acids: CASRSGQGGGYTF. CDR3 DNA: TGTGCCAGCAGAAGTGGACAGGGCGGCGGCTACACCTTC.

The rearrangement links TRBV6-6 to TRBJ2-5; tentatively, D is TRBD1 (6 bases). The assigned J gene may be wrong: the sequence end matches TRBJ2-7 better. CDR3 length equals 15 residues. CDR1 and CDR2 from the germline V gene are MNHNY and SVGAGI (reference sequence). CDR3 loop: CASTPGVGFYYEQYF. CDR3 DNA: TGTGCCAGCACCCCAGGGGTAGGCTTTTACTACGAGCAGTACTTC.

The chain joins TRBV19 to TRBJ1-1; TRBD1 agrees at 7 bases. The CDR3 loop spans 17 amino acids. With 5 bases clipped from V and 0 bases from J, the junction kept 12 bases outside the gene matches. CDR1 LNHDA and CDR2 SQIVND come from the germline V gene (reference sequence). The CDR3 here is CASSPWDRMNMNTEAFF. The CDR3 bases are TGTGCCAGTAGTCCCTGGGACAGAATGAACATGAACACTGAAGCTTTCTTT.

This clone was observed a handful of times. The chain uses TRBV4-1 and TRBJ1-5; 8 positions match TRBD1. This CDR3 has 17 residues. Unmatched junction bases numbered 6, after V lost 1 base and J lost 1 base. Germline-derived CDR1 and CDR2 are MGHRA and YSYEKL. The CDR3 DNA is TGCGCCAGCAGCCAAGGCTTAACAGGGGGAAGCAATCAGCCCCAGCATTTT. This sequence encodes CASSQGLTGGSNQPQHF.

This clone was counted between two and nine times. The rearrangement uses TRBV7-2 and TRBJ2-4, with a possible D match to TRBD2 (5 bases). Germline-derived CDR1 and CDR2 are SGHTA and FQGNSA. With 5 bases removed from V and 0 bases from J, the gap between germline ends came to 11 bases. The CDR3 totals 15 residues. CDR3 DNA sequence: TGTGCCAGCAGCGTACTAGGGCTAGCCAAAAACATTCAGTACTTC. Its protein is CASSVLGLAKNIQYF.

The chain uses TRBV7-8 and TRBJ2-6; no clear D gene. Germline loops: CDR1 SGHVS, CDR2 FQNEAQ. The ends were cut back, 5 bases at V and 0 bases at J, with 11 bases in the middle. The CDR3 has 16 amino acids. CDR3 residues: CASSVNPVSGANVLTF. CDR3 DNA: TGTGCCAGCAGCGTAAACCCGGTCTCTGGGGCCAACGTCCTGACTTTC.

This chain joins TRBV11-3 and TRBJ2-5, with D maybe TRBD1 (5 bases). CDR3 length: 14 amino acids. V was clipped by 2 bases and J by 1 base, with 8 bases between them. Germline V gives CDR1 SGHNT, CDR2 YENEEA. The CDR3 DNA reads as TGTGCCAGCAGCTTAAGGGGTCCCCAAGAGACCCAGTACTTC. Translating it yields CASSLRGPQETQYF.

V usage is TRBV5-1 and J usage is TRBJ2-2, with a tentative D call TRBD1 (5 bases). The V end was cut by 4 bases, the J end by 4 bases, with 11 bases between. Germline CDR1 is SGHRS and CDR2 is YFSETQ. This CDR3 spans 14 amino acids. CDR3 amino acids: CASSALQATGELFF. Written as DNA, the CDR3 is TGCGCCAGCAGCGCCTTACAGGCCACCGGGGAGCTGTTTTTT.

The rearrangement links TRBV28 to TRBJ2-7; D is unresolved. Trimming cost V 6 bases and J 5 bases, with 20 bases left between them. CDR3 length equals 15 residues. Germline V gene data show CDR1 as MDHEN and CDR2 as SYDVKM. Written as DNA, the CDR3 is TGTGCCAGCAGCAAGCCTTCGTTGGTAATCCACGAGCAGTACTTC. Translated, it gives CASSKPSLVIHEQYF.

This sequence joins TRBV5-6 and TRBJ2-5, with TRBD2 matching over 8 bases. The germline CDR1 and CDR2 sequences are SGHDT and YYEEEE. V trimming: 4 bases; J trimming: 9 bases; junction bases outside the gene matches: 11. The CDR3 has 14 amino acids. This chain's CDR3 is CASSPGSGSAPQYF. CDR3 DNA: TGTGCCAGCAGCCCTGGCAGCGGGAGTGCCCCCCAGTACTTC.

This clone came up once. The rearrangement uses TRBV5-4 and TRBJ2-5, with 7 positions matching TRBD1. Germline loops: CDR1 SGHNT, CDR2 YYREEE (reference sequence). CDR3 size: 16 residues. V lost 3 bases, J lost 1 base, and 9 bases stayed unmatched. CDR3 coding DNA: TGTGCCAGCAGCTCGGCGACAGGGCCCTTCCAAGAGACCCAGTACTTC. The encoded protein is CASSSATGPFQETQYF.

This chain's CDR3 is CASSRPDGEGVEQYF. As DNA, the CDR3 is TGTGCCAGCAGCAGACCCGACGGGGAGGGAGTAGAGCAGTACTTC. The chain employs TRBV7-9 and TRBJ2-7, with 7 positions matching TRBD2. The V gene end was trimmed by 5 bases and the J gene end by 7 bases; junction bases not matched to a gene: 14. The CDR3 is made up of 15 amino acids. The germline V gene has CDR1 SEHNR and CDR2 FQNEAQ (reference sequence).

This clone was observed at least ten times. The chain carries TRBV6-1 and TRBJ2-2; D is unclear. Trimming cost V 1 base and J 8 bases, with 14 bases left between them. CDR3 size: 15 residues. Germline loops: CDR1 MNHNS, CDR2 SASEGT. CDR3 DNA sequence: TGTGCCAGCAGTGAAGAAGCAGGTTCCCCAGGGGAGCTGTTTTTT. Translation: CASSEEAGSPGELFF.

This sequence joins TRBV13 and TRBJ1-2, with TRBD1 identical over 11 bases. This CDR3 is built from 14 residues. With V trimmed by 5 bases and J by 8 bases, 7 bases remained unmatched. Germline V gene data show CDR1 as PRHDT and CDR2 as FYEKMQ (reference sequence). CDR3 DNA sequence: TGTGCCAGCAGCCCAAGGACAGGGGGCGACGGCTACACCTTC. Its protein product is CASSPRTGGDGYTF.

This clone appeared a few times. V and J are TRBV2 and TRBJ2-7; 8 nucleotides align to TRBD1. CDR1 and CDR2 (germline): SNHLY, FYNNEI. The J segment lost 6 bases and the V segment lost 3 bases, leaving 10 bases of the junction unmatched. The length of the CDR3 is 15 residues. The CDR3 bases are TGTGCCAGCAGTGACCCGGGACAGGCGACTGCCGAGCAGTACTTC. It specifies CASSDPGQATAEQYF. Full variable domain (outside the CDR3, taken from reference TRBV2 and TRBJ2-7): EPEVTQTPSHQVTQMGQEVILRCVPISNHLYFYWYRQILGQKVEFLVSFYNNEISEKSEIFDDQFSVERPDGSNFTLKIRSTKLEDSAMYFCASSDPGQATAEQYFGPGTRLTVT.

The rearrangement uses TRBV6-1 and TRBJ1-1; tentative D call: TRBD1 (6 bases). From germline, CDR1 is MNHNS and CDR2 SASEGT. The V end was cut by 1 base, the J end by 6 bases, with 12 bases between. This CDR3 has 14 residues. This CDR3 reads CASSEGGRTAEAFF. The CDR3, as DNA: TGTGCCAGCAGTGAAGGGGGGCGCACCGCTGAAGCTTTCTTT.

The chain couples TRBV7-2 to TRBJ2-1, with 15 bases lining up with TRBD2. The CDR3 sequence is 18 residues long. The germline gives CDR1 SGHTA, CDR2 FQGNSA. V gave up 1 base and J gave up 4 bases; unmatched junction bases: 5. This CDR3 is CASSLVGTSGGLYNEQFF. In DNA form, the CDR3 reads TGTGCCAGCAGCTTAGTTGGGACTAGCGGGGGGTTATACAATGAGCAGTTCTTC.

V usage is TRBV15 and J usage is TRBJ1-5, with D hard to call. Germline V CDR1 and CDR2: LNHNV, YYDKDF (reference sequence). V shed 0 bases and J shed 0 bases, with 9 bases lying between them. CDR3 size: 16 residues. CDR3 DNA sequence: TGTGCCACCAGCAGAGAGGTGAGCTATAGCAATCAGCCCCAGCATTTT. This translates into CATSREVSYSNQPQHF. Full variable domain (outside the CDR3, taken from reference TRBV15 and TRBJ1-5): DAMVIQNPRYQVTQFGKPVTLSCSQTLNHNVMYWYQQKSSQAPKLLFHYYDKDFNNEADTPDNFQSRRPNTSFCFLDIRSPGLGDTAMYLCATSREVSYSNQPQHFGDGTRLSIL.

V is TRBV7-9 and J is TRBJ2-1; 9 bases fit TRBD2. CDR1 is SEHNR, CDR2 FQNEAQ, per germline (reference sequence). The ends lost 4 bases at V and 4 bases at J; junction bases unmatched: 8. The CDR3 covers 16 residues. CDR3 amino acids: CASSSAGTSRYNEQFF. CDR3 nucleotide sequence: TGTGCCAGCAGCTCGGCTGGGACTAGCAGATACAATGAGCAGTTCTTC.

V gene TRBV27 combines with J gene TRBJ1-5, with no clear D. CDR3 size: 14 residues. Germline V gives CDR1 MNHEY, CDR2 SMNVEV (reference sequence). V was clipped by 3 bases and J by 0 bases, with 6 bases between them. CDR3 bases: TGTGCCAGCAGTTTGGTCAGTAGCAATCAGCCCCAGCATTTT. Translated: CASSLVSSNQPQHF.

The chain is built from TRBV5-1 and TRBJ1-5, with unresolved D. The CDR3 contains 13 residues. Germline V gene data show CDR1 as SGHRS and CDR2 as YFSETQ. Trimming left V 4 bases short and J 2 bases short, with 7 bases between. The CDR3 nucleotides are TGCGCCAGCAGCCCTGAGGGCAATCAGCCCCAGCATTTT. Translated: CASSPEGNQPQHF.